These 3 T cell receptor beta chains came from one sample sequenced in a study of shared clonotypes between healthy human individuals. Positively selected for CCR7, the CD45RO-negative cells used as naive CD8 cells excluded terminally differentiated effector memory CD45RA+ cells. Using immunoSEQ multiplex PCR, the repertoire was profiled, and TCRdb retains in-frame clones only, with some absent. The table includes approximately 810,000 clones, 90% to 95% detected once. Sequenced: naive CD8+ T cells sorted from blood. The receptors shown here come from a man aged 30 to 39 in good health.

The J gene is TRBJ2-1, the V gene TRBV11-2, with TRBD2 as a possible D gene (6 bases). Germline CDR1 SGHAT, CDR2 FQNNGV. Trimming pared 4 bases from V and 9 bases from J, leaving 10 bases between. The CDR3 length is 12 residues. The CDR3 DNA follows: TGTGCCAGCAGCTGGACTATCCGTGAGCAGTTCTTC. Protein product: CASSWTIREQFF. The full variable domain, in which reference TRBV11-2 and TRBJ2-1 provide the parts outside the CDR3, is EAGVAQSPRYKIIEKRQSVAFWCNPISGHATLYWYQQILGQGPKLLIQFQNNGVVDDSQLPKDRFSAERLKGVDSTLKIQPAKLEDSAVYLCASSWTIREQFFGPGTRLTVL.

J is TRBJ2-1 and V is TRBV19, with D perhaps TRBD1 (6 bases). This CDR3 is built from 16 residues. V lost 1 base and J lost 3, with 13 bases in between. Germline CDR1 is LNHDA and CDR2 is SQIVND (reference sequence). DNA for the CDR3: TGTGCCAGTAGTATAGTCGACAGGACGCTCTACAATGAGCAGTTCTTC. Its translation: CASSIVDRTLYNEQFF.

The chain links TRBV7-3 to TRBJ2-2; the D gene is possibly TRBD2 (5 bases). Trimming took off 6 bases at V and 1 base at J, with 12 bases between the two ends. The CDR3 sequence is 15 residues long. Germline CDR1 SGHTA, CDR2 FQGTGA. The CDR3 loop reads CASSHGAENTGELFF. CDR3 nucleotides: TGTGCCAGCAGTCACGGAGCGGAGAACACCGGGGAGCTGTTTTTT. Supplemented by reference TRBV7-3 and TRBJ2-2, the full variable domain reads GAGVSQTPSNKVTEKGKYVELRCDPISGHTALYWYRQSLGQGPEFLIYFQGTGAADDSGLPNDRFFAVRPEGSVSTLKIQRTERGDSAVYLCASSHGAENTGELFFGEGSRLTVL.